These 17 T cell receptor beta chains were sequenced from one sample in a study of metastatic and nonmetastatic thyroid tumors. Before thyroid surgery, none of the patients had received any treatment. With MiXCR, TCRdb reprocessed the PCR reads. The data contain 15,000 to 20,000 clones, 30% to 40% of them singletons. The sequencing sample was made of tumor tissue. The origin of the receptors is a male donor with papillary thyroid cancer or a benign thyroid nodule (not recorded which). Some clones in this sample may be carry-over from other donors' samples.

Concerning this clone: A read error may account for a junction end that differs from germline. This rearrangement joins TRBV4-2 to TRBJ2-3, with D possibly TRBD2 on 5 matching bases. The CDR3 totals 15 residues. CDR1 and CDR2 from the germline V gene are LGHNA and YNFKEQ. Here the CDR3 DNA reads TGTGCGAGCAGCCAAGCCAGCGGTCCTTCCGATAAGCAGTATTTT. Protein product: CASSQASGPSDKQYF.

The V gene is TRBV2, the J gene TRBJ2-3, with 9 bases fitting TRBD2. Germline V gene lookup returns CDR1 SNHLY and CDR2 FYNNEI. This CDR3 contains 18 residues. V lost 10 bases, J lost 2 bases, and 19 bases stayed unmatched. The CDR3 coding sequence is TGTGCCATCATAGAACGGGCGGGAGGGGTTCTAGCCACAGATACGCAGTATTTT. Encoded protein: CAIIERAGGVLATDTQYF.

The table lists this clone with many counts. The chain combines TRBV28 with TRBJ2-1; 11 bases fit TRBD2. Trimming removed 6 bases from V and 4 bases from J; junction bases left unmatched: 5. CDR1 is MDHEN, CDR2 SYDVKM, per germline. This CDR3 is 15 amino acids long. The CDR3 DNA reads TGTGCCAGCAGGGGGGGGACTAGCGGTTACAATGAGCAGTTCTTC. It specifies CASRGGTSGYNEQFF.

In this sample, this clone turned up many times. The chain recombines TRBV10-3 with TRBJ2-5, with 12 bases that match TRBD1. This CDR3 contains 14 residues. V shed 3 bases, J shed 5 bases, and the junction held 1 base outside the gene matches. Germline lookup yields CDR1 ENHRY and CDR2 SYGVKD. CDR3 in DNA: TGTGCCATCAGTGACGGGACAGGGGGCGAGACCCAGTACTTC. Translated, it gives CAISDGTGGETQYF.

This clone is medium-sized by share. The rearrangement uses TRBV2 and TRBJ2-5, with D possibly matching TRBD2 (5 bases). Trimming removed 5 bases from V and 3 bases from J, with 13 bases in between. Germline V lookup: CDR1 SNHLY, CDR2 FYNNEI. The CDR3 has 14 residues. This CDR3 reads CASSKEVGKETQYF. The CDR3 bases are TGTGCCAGCAGTAAGGAGGTGGGGAAAGAGACCCAGTACTTC.

The rearrangement links TRBV6-1 to TRBJ1-6, with 7 bases that match TRBD1. Germline V lookup: CDR1 MNHNS, CDR2 SASEGT. Trimming removed 7 bases from V and 0 bases from J; junction bases left unmatched: 6. The CDR3 spans 16 residues. CDR3 in DNA: TGTGCCAGCATTGGACAGGTGAGCTCCTATAATTCACCCCTCCACTTT. Its protein product is CASIGQVSSYNSPLHF.

This clone appeared a few times. The rearrangement uses TRBV12-3 or TRBV12-4 and TRBJ1-3, with D uncertain. The CDR3 loop spans 12 amino acids. The V end was cut by 6 bases, the J end by 11 bases, with 14 bases between. The CDR3 nucleotides are TGTGCCAGCAGCCAAACCTACGGGGCCATATATTTT. It yields the protein CASSQTYGAIYF.

The chain uses TRBV13 and TRBJ2-7, with TRBD1 matching over 10 bases. CDR1 is PRHDT, CDR2 FYEKMQ, per germline (reference sequence). With 5 bases clipped from V and 5 bases from J, the junction kept 6 bases outside the gene matches. This CDR3 has 14 residues. The CDR3 sequence is CASSRGTGVNEQYF. The DNA for the CDR3 is TGTGCCAGCAGCCGAGGGACAGGGGTGAACGAGCAGTACTTC.

This clone was seen ten or more times. The V and J genes are TRBV7-8 and TRBJ2-1; D not resolved. This CDR3 comprises 14 residues. The V and J ends lost 6 bases and 0 bases respectively, with 9 bases between them. Per the germline V gene, CDR1 is SGHVS and CDR2 is FQNEAQ. This CDR3 is CASRMGNSYNEQFF. The CDR3 DNA reads as TGTGCCAGCAGGATGGGTAACTCCTACAATGAGCAGTTCTTC. The variable domain in full, completed from reference TRBV7-8 and TRBJ2-1, reads GAGVSQSPRYKVAKRGQDVALRCDPISGHVSLFWYQQALGQGPEFLTYFQNEAQLDKSGLPSDRFFAERPEGSVSTLKIQRTQQEDSAVYLCASRMGNSYNEQFFGPGTRLTVL.

Judged by abundance, this clone is medium-sized. V is TRBV2 and J is TRBJ2-7, with D possibly being TRBD2 (6 bases). With 6 bases removed from V and 2 bases from J, the gap between germline ends came to 14 bases. Germline V gene sequence: CDR1 SNHLY, CDR2 FYNNEI. The CDR3 spans 14 residues. CDR3 sequence reads: CASRSHGGPYEQYF. CDR3 nucleotides: TGTGCCAGCAGGTCCCACGGGGGTCCCTACGAGCAGTACTTC.

This sequence joins TRBV11-2 and TRBJ2-7; D is uncertain. This CDR3 contains 14 residues. V lost 2 bases, J lost 2 bases, and 10 bases lay in between. Germline V gives CDR1 SGHAT, CDR2 FQNNGV. The CDR3: CASSLSRIAYEQYF. The CDR3 nucleotides read TGTGCCAGCAGCTTATCCAGGATTGCCTACGAGCAGTACTTC.

The chain combines TRBV28 with TRBJ1-6; weak D call: TRBD1 (5 bases). Trimming left V 3 bases short and J 14 bases short, with 11 bases between. In germline, CDR1 is MDHEN, CDR2 SYDVKM. CDR3 length equals 12 residues. The CDR3 DNA is TGTGCCAGCAGTTTGTGGGGCACAACCCTCCACTTT. Its protein product is CASSLWGTTLHF.

This clone was recorded many times. The chain joins TRBV27 to TRBJ2-3; 10 bases agree with TRBD2. J lost 2 bases, V lost 2 bases, and 7 bases had no gene match. The germline V gene encodes CDR1 MNHEY and CDR2 SMNVEV (reference sequence). The CDR3 spans 17 residues. Here the CDR3 reads CASSLGRTSGLTDTQYF. The DNA for the CDR3 is TGTGCCAGCAGTTTAGGGCGGACTAGCGGCCTCACAGATACGCAGTATTTT.

This clone occurred a few times. The chain recombines TRBV19 with TRBJ2-2, with D perhaps TRBD1 (6 bases). The last part of the DNA fits TRBJ2-3 better; the J call may be wrong. The CDR3 consists of 14 residues. Germline CDR1 and CDR2: LNHDA and SQIVND (reference sequence). The CDR3 DNA is TGTGCCAGTAGTGGTGCAACCGAAGGGGGTACTCAGTATTTT. It yields the protein CASSGATEGGTQYF.

This clone came up a few times. The rearrangement uses TRBV24-1 and TRBJ2-3; 7 bases agree with TRBD2. The CDR3 is 14 residues long. In germline, CDR1 is KGHDR, CDR2 SFDVKD. Trimming at V came to 10 bases and at J to 1 base, leaving 7 bases not matched to a gene. The CDR3: CATPLAACTDTQYF. For the CDR3, the DNA is TGTGCCACACCTCTAGCGGCATGCACAGATACGCAGTATTTT.

This clone was picked up many times. This rearrangement joins TRBV10-3 to TRBJ2-7, with 10 positions matching TRBD1. Unmatched junction bases numbered 5, after V lost 6 bases and J lost 0 bases. Germline V gives CDR1 ENHRY, CDR2 SYGVKD. CDR3 length: 15 amino acids. The CDR3, as DNA: TGTGCCATCAGGCCGACAGGGGGCGTCTCCTACGAGCAGTACTTC. Translating it yields CAIRPTGGVSYEQYF.

In its sample, this clone ranks as medium-sized. The chain has TRBV20-1 and TRBJ2-7; tentative D call: TRBD2 (6 bases). Germline lookup yields CDR1 DFQATT and CDR2 SNEGSKA (reference sequence). Trimming took 1 base from V and 4 from J, leaving 14 bases between them. The CDR3 consists of 14 residues. The CDR3 reads CSARAPTGTYEQYF. Here the CDR3 DNA reads TGCAGTGCTAGAGCCCCAACGGGGACTTACGAGCAGTACTTC.